This T cell receptor (beta chain) was sequenced for a study of blood T cell repertoires in COVID-19. As for the study in general: In each case, the material was cDNA or gDNA derived from T cells, B-cell-depleted T cells, or PBMCs.

This table comes from immunoSEQ multiplex PCR, and its TCRdb copy is limited to in-frame clones, with some not included. The data contain more than 300,000 clones, around nine tenths of them singletons. The CDR3 runs to 8 residues. Trimming cost V 6 bases and J 13 bases, with 9 bases left between them. Germline CDR1 is DFQATT and CDR2 is SNEGSKA (reference sequence). This sequence was found in a woman aged 18-35 years who had recovered from COVID-19. The V gene is TRBV20-1, the J gene TRBJ2-5; D perhaps matches TRBD2 (5 bases). The sequencing sample was made of peripheral blood. This chain's CDR3 is CSASGTYF. The CDR3 DNA follows: TGCAGTGCGAGCGGCACGTACTTC.